What follows is one T cell receptor beta chain and its context. The data derive from a study of blood T cell repertoires in COVID-19. Study details: Whether acute or convalescent, the COVID-19 samples came from the United States, Italy and Spain. The cDNA or gDNA used as material had been derived from T cells, B-cell-depleted T cells, or PBMCs.

The authors' processing: Reference gene primer amplification gave nucleated cell count estimates. TCRdb's copy holds only in-frame clones and misses some; the assay was immunoSEQ multiplex PCR. From that table come the V and J calls and clone size; the DNA was used to work out D and trimming. In the table there are nearly 300,000 clones, about four fifths of which are singletons. Seattle's cohort entered during active infection and was followed longitudinally. This CDR3 is built from 15 residues. The germline CDR1 and CDR2 sequences are SGHTA and FQGNSA. Trimming stripped 2 bases from V and 10 bases from J, with 20 bases between.

The sequence was obtained from a human donor with COVID-19, enrolled during active disease. The donor label of this sample is uncertain. Sequences were obtained from peripheral blood. The chain links TRBV7-2 to TRBJ1-1; D perhaps matches TRBD1 (6 bases). Written as DNA, the CDR3 is TGTGCCAGCAGCTTAAGTCGTTCTGGACAGAGTGTAGCTTTCTTT. It translates to CASSLSRSGQSVAFF.